These 8 T cell receptor beta chains were sequenced from one sample in a study of CD8 T cells in ankylosing spondylitis. Each CDR3 protein gets one entry after TCRdb re-called the 5' RACE reads with MiXCR. Of under 450,000 distinct CDR3 sequences in the sample, 17% were seen once. Their specific antigens are unknown. Study-wide points: One TCR beta motif, made up of several highly homologous variants, appeared characteristic of ankylosing spondylitis blood.

Sequenced input: blood, either unsorted or a sorted T cell fraction (not recorded which). The source is a male donor with ankylosing spondylitis.

The J gene is TRBJ2-2, the V gene TRBV7-9, with 8 bases identical to TRBD2. Germline loops: CDR1 SEHNR, CDR2 FQNEAQ (reference sequence). J lost 2 bases, V lost 2 bases, and 7 bases had no gene match. The CDR3 length is 17 residues. Here the CDR3 DNA reads TGTGCCAGCAGCTTATATCGCGGGGGGACCAACACCGGGGAGCTGTTTTTT. Translating it yields CASSLYRGGTNTGELFF.

This clonotype came up a few times. The chain recombines TRBV28 with TRBJ2-1; D is perhaps TRBD2 (6 bases). Deletions cut 1 base from V and 7 bases from J, with 11 bases between. The CDR3 runs 14 residues. In germline, CDR1 is MDHEN, CDR2 SYDVKM. The CDR3 DNA is TGTGCCAGCAGTTTATTGGGGAGGTCTAATGAGCAGTTCTTC. Amino acids: CASSLLGRSNEQFF.

The V gene is TRBV20-1, the J gene TRBJ1-5; D may be TRBD1 (5 bases). The CDR3 contains 13 residues. V was cut by 1 base and J by 8 bases, with 12 bases left in between. Per germline, CDR1 DFQATT and CDR2 SNEGSKA (reference sequence). The CDR3 DNA reads as TGCAGTGCTAGAGTGGGGGGGAGGGAGCCCCAGCATTTT. This gives the protein CSARVGGREPQHF.

This clonotype came up many times. CDR3 protein: CASSAIQGELYEQYF. The CDR3 nucleotides are TGCGCCAGCAGCGCCATCCAGGGGGAACTCTACGAGCAGTACTTC. The rearrangement uses TRBV5-1 and TRBJ2-7; 7 bases map to TRBD1. CDR3 length: 15 amino acids. Germline V gene data show CDR1 as SGHRS and CDR2 as YFSETQ. The ends lost 4 bases at V and 3 bases at J; junction bases unmatched: 10.

This clonotype was picked up a small number of times. V is TRBV18 and J is TRBJ2-4, with D perhaps given as TRBD1 or TRBD2 (5 bases each). The CDR3 spans 15 residues. CDR1 and CDR2 from the germline V gene are KGHSH and LQKENI. Trimming shortened V by 6 bases and J by 7 bases, and 19 bases separated the two germline ends. DNA of the CDR3: TGTGCCAGCTCCCCCTCAAGGGGCCGAGGGAACATTCAGTACTTC. Protein product: CASSPSRGRGNIQYF.

This clonotype occurred many times. The chain uses TRBV5-1 and TRBJ2-2; 7 bases align to TRBD1. Looked up from germline, CDR1 is SGHRS and CDR2 is YFSETQ. The CDR3 has 13 residues. Trimming removed 3 bases from V and 11 bases from J; junction bases left unmatched: 7. In DNA, the CDR3 is TGCGCCAGCAGCTATCGACAGGGCGGAGAGCTGTTTTTT. It specifies CASSYRQGGELFF.

This chain joins TRBV24-1 and TRBJ2-6; D is undetermined. Germline V gene data show CDR1 as KGHDR and CDR2 as SFDVKD. This CDR3 comprises 17 residues. The V and J ends lost 7 bases and 0 bases respectively, with 15 bases between them. Written as DNA, the CDR3 is TGTGCCACCAGCAAGGCAGACTTAATCTCTGGGGCCAACGTCCTGACTTTC. Translated: CATSKADLISGANVLTF.

There are a few counts of this clonotype. The V gene is TRBV18, the J gene TRBJ2-1; unclear D gene. The V and J ends lost 0 bases and 0 bases respectively, with 12 bases between them. Germline V gene sequence: CDR1 KGHSH, CDR2 LQKENI. This CDR3 has 17 residues. The CDR3 is CASSPPMAWSSYNEQFF. For the CDR3, the DNA is TGTGCCAGCTCACCACCGATGGCATGGAGCTCCTACAATGAGCAGTTCTTC.